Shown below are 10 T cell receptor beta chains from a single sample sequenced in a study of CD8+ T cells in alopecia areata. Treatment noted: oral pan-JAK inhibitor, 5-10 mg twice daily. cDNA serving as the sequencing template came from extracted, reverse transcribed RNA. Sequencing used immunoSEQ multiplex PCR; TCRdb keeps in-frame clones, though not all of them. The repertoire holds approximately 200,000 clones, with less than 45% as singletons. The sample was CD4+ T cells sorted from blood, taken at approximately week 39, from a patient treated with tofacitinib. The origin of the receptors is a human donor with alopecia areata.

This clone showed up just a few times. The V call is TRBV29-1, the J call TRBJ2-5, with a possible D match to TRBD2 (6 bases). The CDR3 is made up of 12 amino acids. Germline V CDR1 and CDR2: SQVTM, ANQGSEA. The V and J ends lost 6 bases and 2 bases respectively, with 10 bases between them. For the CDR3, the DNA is TGCAGCGTAAGCGCGGGACAAGAGACCCAGTACTTC. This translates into CSVSAGQETQYF.

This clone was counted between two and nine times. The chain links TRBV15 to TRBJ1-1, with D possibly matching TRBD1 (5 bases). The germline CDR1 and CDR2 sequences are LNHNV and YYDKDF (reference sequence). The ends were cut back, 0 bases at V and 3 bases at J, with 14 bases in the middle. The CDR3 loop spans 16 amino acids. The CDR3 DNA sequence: TGTGCCACCAGCAGAGATCACCCAGGGCTGGACACTGAAGCTTTCTTT. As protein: CATSRDHPGLDTEAFF.

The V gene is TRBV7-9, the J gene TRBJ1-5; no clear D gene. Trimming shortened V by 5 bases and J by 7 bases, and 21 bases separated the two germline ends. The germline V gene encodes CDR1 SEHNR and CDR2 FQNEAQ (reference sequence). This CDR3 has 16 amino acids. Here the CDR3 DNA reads TGTGCCAGCAGCCCTGAAGGTCGTATATCGGGGCAGCCCCAGCATTTT. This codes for CASSPEGRISGQPQHF.

This CDR3 reads CATSREGGIYGYTF. The CDR3, as DNA: TGTGCCACCAGCAGAGAGGGGGGGATCTATGGCTACACCTTC. V gene TRBV15 combines with J gene TRBJ1-2; D is perhaps TRBD1 (5 bases). Germline V gene lookup returns CDR1 LNHNV and CDR2 YYDKDF (reference sequence). V was cut by 0 bases and J by 4 bases, with 9 bases left in between. The CDR3 contains 14 residues.

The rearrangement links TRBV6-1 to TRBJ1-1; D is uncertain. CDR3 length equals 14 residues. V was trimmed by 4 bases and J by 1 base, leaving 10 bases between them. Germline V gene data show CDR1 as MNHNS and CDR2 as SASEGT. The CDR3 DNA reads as TGTGCCAGCAGTGTCGGGAGGACGAACACTGAAGCTTTCTTT. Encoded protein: CASSVGRTNTEAFF.

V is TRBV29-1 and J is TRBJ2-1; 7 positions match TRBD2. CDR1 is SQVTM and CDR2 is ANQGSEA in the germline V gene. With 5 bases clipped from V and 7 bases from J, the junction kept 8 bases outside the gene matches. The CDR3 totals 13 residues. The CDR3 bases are TGCAGCGTTTCGACTAGCCGCGGAAATGAGCAGTTCTTC. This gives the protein CSVSTSRGNEQFF.

This CDR3 is CASVVQEPYEQYF. CDR3 in DNA: TGTGCCAGCGTGGTACAAGAGCCCTACGAGCAGTACTTC. V gene TRBV6-6 combines with J gene TRBJ2-7; D not certain. From germline, CDR1 is MNHNY and CDR2 SVGAGI (reference sequence). The CDR3 length is 13 residues. Trimming shortened V by 8 bases and J by 2 bases, and 13 bases separated the two germline ends.

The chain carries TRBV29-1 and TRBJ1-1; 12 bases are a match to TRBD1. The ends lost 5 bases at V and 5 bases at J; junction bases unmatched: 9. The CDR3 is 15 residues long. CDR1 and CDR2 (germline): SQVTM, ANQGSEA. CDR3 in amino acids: CSVFFPGQGATEAFF. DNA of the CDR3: TGCAGCGTTTTCTTTCCGGGACAGGGGGCAACTGAAGCTTTCTTT.

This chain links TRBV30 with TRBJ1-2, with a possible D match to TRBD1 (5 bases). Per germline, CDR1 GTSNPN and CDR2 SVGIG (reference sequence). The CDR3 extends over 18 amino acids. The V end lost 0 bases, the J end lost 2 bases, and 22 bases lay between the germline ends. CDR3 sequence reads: CAWSVRSAGRTANYGYTF. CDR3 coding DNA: TGTGCCTGGAGTGTACGGTCGGCAGGGAGAACGGCAAACTATGGCTACACCTTC.

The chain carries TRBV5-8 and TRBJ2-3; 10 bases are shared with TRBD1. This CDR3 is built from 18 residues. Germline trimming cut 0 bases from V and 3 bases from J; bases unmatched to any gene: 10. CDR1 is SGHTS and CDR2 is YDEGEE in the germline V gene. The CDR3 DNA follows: TGTGCCAGCAGCTTGGATCAGGGACAGGGGATTTCAACAGATACGCAGTATTTT. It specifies CASSLDQGQGISTDTQYF.